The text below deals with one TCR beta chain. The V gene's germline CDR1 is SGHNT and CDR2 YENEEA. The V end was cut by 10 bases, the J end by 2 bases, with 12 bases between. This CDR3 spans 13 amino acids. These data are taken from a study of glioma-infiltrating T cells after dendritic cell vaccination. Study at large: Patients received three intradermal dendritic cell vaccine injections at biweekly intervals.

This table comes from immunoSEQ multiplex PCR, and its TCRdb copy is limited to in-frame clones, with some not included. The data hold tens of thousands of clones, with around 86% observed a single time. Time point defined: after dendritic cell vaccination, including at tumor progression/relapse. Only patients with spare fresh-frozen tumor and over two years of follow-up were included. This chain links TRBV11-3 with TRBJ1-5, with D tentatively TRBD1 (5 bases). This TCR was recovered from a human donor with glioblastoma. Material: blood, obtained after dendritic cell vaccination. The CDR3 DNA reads TGTGCCAAAGGGGTGGAAGGCAATCAGCCCCAGCATTTT. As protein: CAKGVEGNQPQHF.